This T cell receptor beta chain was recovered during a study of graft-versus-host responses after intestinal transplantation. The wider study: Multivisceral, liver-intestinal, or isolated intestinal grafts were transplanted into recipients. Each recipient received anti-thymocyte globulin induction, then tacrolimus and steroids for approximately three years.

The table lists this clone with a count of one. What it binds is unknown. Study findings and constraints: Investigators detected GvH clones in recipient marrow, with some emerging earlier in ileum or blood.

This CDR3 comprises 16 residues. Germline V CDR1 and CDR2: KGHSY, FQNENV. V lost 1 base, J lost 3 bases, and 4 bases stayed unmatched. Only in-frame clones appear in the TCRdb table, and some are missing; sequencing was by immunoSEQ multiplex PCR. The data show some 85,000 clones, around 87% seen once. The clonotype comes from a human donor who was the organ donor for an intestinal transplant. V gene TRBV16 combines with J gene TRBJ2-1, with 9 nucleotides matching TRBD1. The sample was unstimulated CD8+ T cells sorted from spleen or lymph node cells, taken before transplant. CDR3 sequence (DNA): TGTGCCAGCAGCCAATACCGGGACAGGGTCTACAATGAGCAGTTCTTC. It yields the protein CASSQYRDRVYNEQFF.